This entry lists 20 T cell receptor beta chains sequenced from one sample in a study of vaccination and CD4 T cells after COVID-19. No antigens are known for them. Treatment of the sample: roughly 10-day PBMC culture with coronavirus spike peptide pools or control peptides (ViraFEST assay). Sequenced with the Oncomine TCR Beta short-read assay was DNA taken from cultured CD4+ T cells. TCRdb called the PCR reads again in MiXCR, with one record for every CDR3 protein. The table includes roughly 23,000 distinct CDR3 sequences, approximately 67% detected once. The sequences come from CD4+ T cells from blood, cultured in vitro, collected after SARS-CoV-2 vaccination. These receptors were taken from a human donor who received a COVID-19 vaccine.

Only one count was recorded for this clonotype. The V call is TRBV5-5, the J call TRBJ1-2; 7 nucleotides align to TRBD1. Germline CDR1 reads SGHKS; CDR2 reads YYEKEE (reference sequence). Trimming removed 3 bases from V and 5 bases from J; junction bases left unmatched: 4. CDR3 length: 13 amino acids. Written as DNA, the CDR3 is TGTGCCAGCAGCTCCCAGACAGGGTATGGCTACACCTTC. Its protein product is CASSSQTGYGYTF.

This sequence joins TRBV20-1 and TRBJ2-1; 9 bases are shared with TRBD2. J lost 4 bases, V lost 1 base, and 8 bases had no gene match. Germline values: CDR1 DFQATT, CDR2 SNEGSKA (reference sequence). This CDR3 has 16 amino acids. DNA for the CDR3: TGCAGTGCTAGAGTCGCTAGCGGGGTGGGATACAATGAGCAGTTCTTC. Translating gives CSARVASGVGYNEQFF.

V is TRBV19 and J is TRBJ1-1; no definite D call. CDR1 is LNHDA and CDR2 is SQIVND in the germline V gene (reference sequence). The CDR3 length is 12 residues. V gave up 9 bases and J gave up 0 bases, with 8 bases separating them. CDR3 amino acids: CASGRMNTEAFF. The CDR3 nucleotides are TGTGCCAGCGGACGTATGAACACTGAAGCTTTCTTT.

J is TRBJ1-5 and V is TRBV27; TRBD1 aligns across 9 bases. The V and J ends lost 7 bases and 6 bases, in that order; junction bases with no gene match: 7. The CDR3 covers 14 residues. The germline V gene has CDR1 MNHEY and CDR2 SMNVEV (reference sequence). CDR3 DNA: TGTGCCAGCAATCAACAGGGGGCGGGTCAGCCCCAGCATTTT. As protein: CASNQQGAGQPQHF.

The rearrangement joins TRBV2 to TRBJ2-3; D is unclear. The CDR3 totals 13 residues. V lost 0 bases, J lost 6 bases, and 7 bases lay in between. CDR1 SNHLY and CDR2 FYNNEI come from the germline V gene. This chain's CDR3 is CASSEARRDTQYF. CDR3 in DNA: TGTGCCAGCAGTGAAGCGCGCAGGGATACGCAGTATTTT.

The genes are TRBV30 and TRBJ1-2, with 11 bases that match TRBD1. V shed 8 bases, J shed 5 bases, and the junction held 7 bases outside the gene matches. The length of the CDR3 is 13 residues. CDR1 GTSNPN and CDR2 SVGIG come from the germline V gene (reference sequence). CDR3 bases: TGTGCCGAGGGGACAGGGGGAGGGTATGGCTACACCTTC. It encodes CAEGTGGGYGYTF.

A few counts support this clonotype. V gene TRBV19 combines with J gene TRBJ2-6; 9 bases line up with TRBD1. This CDR3 spans 16 amino acids. Unmatched junction bases numbered 4, after V lost 4 bases and J lost 3 bases. CDR1 and CDR2 (germline): LNHDA, SQIVND (reference sequence). CDR3 coding DNA: TGTGCCAGTAGTACGAAGGACAGGGGTGGGGCCAACGTCCTGACTTTC. Translation: CASSTKDRGGANVLTF.

As DNA, the CDR3 is TGTGCCACCGAGGGACTAGGGGTTAATGAGCAGTTCTTC. Its translation is CATEGLGVNEQFF. This chain joins TRBV15 and TRBJ2-1; 8 positions match TRBD2. Germline V lookup: CDR1 LNHNV, CDR2 YYDKDF (reference sequence). V shed 8 bases, J shed 7 bases, and the junction held 7 bases outside the gene matches. The CDR3 totals 13 residues.

The chain joins TRBV30 to TRBJ2-7, with 7 bases aligning to TRBD1. Germline V CDR1 and CDR2: GTSNPN, SVGIG (reference sequence). The CDR3 consists of 13 residues. Trimming at V came to 1 base and at J to 2 bases, leaving 2 bases not matched to a gene. The CDR3 reads CAWSGQGAYEQYF. As DNA, the CDR3 is TGTGCCTGGAGTGGTCAGGGGGCCTACGAGCAGTACTTC.

This chain joins TRBV25-1 and TRBJ2-3; D remains ambiguous. Germline assignment: CDR1 MGHDK and CDR2 SYGVNS. V lost 3 bases and J lost 2, with 9 bases in between. The CDR3 extends over 14 amino acids. The CDR3 bases are TGTGCCAGCAGTGACCGCACCCTCACAGATACGCAGTATTTT. Its translation: CASSDRTLTDTQYF.

The chain has TRBV7-9 and TRBJ2-7; 7 bases line up with TRBD1. V shed 0 bases, J shed 5 bases, and the junction held 1 base outside the gene matches. CDR1 and CDR2 from the germline V gene are SEHNR and FQNEAQ (reference sequence). The CDR3 contains 13 residues. The DNA for the CDR3 is TGTGCCAGCAGCTTAGCAGGGGGCGACGAGCAGTACTTC. Translation: CASSLAGGDEQYF. Drawing the rest from reference TRBV7-9 and TRBJ2-7, the complete variable domain is DTGVSQNPRHKITKRGQNVTFRCDPISEHNRLYWYRQTLGQGPEFLTYFQNEAQLEKSRLLSDRFSAERPKGSFSTLEIQRTEQGDSAMYLCASSLAGGDEQYFGPGTRLTVT.

The chain combines TRBV18 with TRBJ1-1, with 9 bases lining up with TRBD1. J was trimmed by 4 bases and V by 5 bases; bases with no gene match: 8. This CDR3 region has 15 residues. Germline V gives CDR1 KGHSH, CDR2 LQKENI. The CDR3 loop reads CASSGTGGASTEAFF. DNA for the CDR3: TGTGCCAGCTCAGGAACAGGGGGCGCATCCACTGAAGCTTTCTTT.

This clonotype was picked up one time. The chain recombines TRBV6-2 or TRBV6-3 with TRBJ2-2; D is unresolved. Germline assignment: CDR1 MNHEY and CDR2 SVGEGT. The CDR3 runs to 13 residues. The V gene lost 4 bases and the J gene lost 0 bases, with 3 bases spanning the gap. CDR3 nucleotides: TGTGCCAGCAGTTTAGCGAACACCGGGGAGCTGTTTTTT. It encodes CASSLANTGELFF.

The chain carries TRBV12-5 and TRBJ1-2; D is uncertain. V was shortened by 0 bases and J by 2 bases, with 7 bases between the two germline ends. Germline-derived CDR1 and CDR2 are LGHNT and FRNRAP. The CDR3 consists of 14 residues. The CDR3 DNA follows: TGTGCTAGTGGTTTGGTACCTCTCAACTATGGCTACACCTTC. It specifies CASGLVPLNYGYTF.

The rearrangement links TRBV12-3 or TRBV12-4 to TRBJ1-2; D is uncertain. The CDR3 length is 14 residues. V lost 6 bases and J 7 bases, leaving 18 bases between the germline ends. Written as DNA, the CDR3 is TGTGCCAGCAGGCCCGGAACGGACTCTGGTGGCTACACCTTC. It is translated as CASRPGTDSGGYTF.

J is TRBJ1-1 and V is TRBV7-2; 9 nucleotides match TRBD1. CDR1 is SGHTA and CDR2 is FQGNSA in the germline V gene. V lost 5 bases to trimming and J lost 5 bases; unmatched junction nucleotides: 6. The CDR3 is made up of 14 amino acids. The CDR3 region is CASSRDRAWTEAFF. CDR3 nucleotide sequence: TGTGCCAGCAGCCGGGACAGGGCATGGACTGAAGCTTTCTTT.

V usage is TRBV27 and J usage is TRBJ2-3; TRBD2 aligns across 12 bases. In germline, CDR1 is MNHEY, CDR2 SMNVEV (reference sequence). CDR3 length: 16 residues. V trimming: 6 bases; J trimming: 1 base; junction bases outside the gene matches: 5. The CDR3 region has the DNA TGTGCCAGCAGCCCTAGCGGGGGGGCAGGCACAGATACGCAGTATTTT. This translates into CASSPSGGAGTDTQYF.

The gene calls are TRBV6-5 and TRBJ2-7; the D is unclear. V was shortened by 2 bases and J by 2 bases, with 7 bases between the two germline ends. Per germline, CDR1 MNHEY and CDR2 SVGAGI. The CDR3 spans 13 residues. DNA for the CDR3: TGTGCCAGCAGTTACCAGCAAGCCTACGAGCAGTACTTC. The encoded protein is CASSYQQAYEQYF.

The V call is TRBV6-4, the J call TRBJ1-6; D may be TRBD1 (6 bases). CDR3 length: 15 residues. Germline CDR1 and CDR2: MRHNA and SNTAGT. V shed 6 bases and J shed 7 bases, with 16 bases lying between them. Written as DNA, the CDR3 is TGTGCCAGCAGCATGGACAGTGCTTGGAATTCACCCCTCCACTTT. Protein: CASSMDSAWNSPLHF.

This clonotype has only a few counts. J is TRBJ1-2 and V is TRBV6-2 or TRBV6-3; weak D call: TRBD1 (5 bases). Germline V lookup: CDR1 MNHEY, CDR2 SVGEGT. This CDR3 contains 14 residues. The V end was cut by 0 bases, the J end by 1 base, with 6 bases between. CDR3 coding DNA: TGTGCCAGCAGTTACTCAGACAGTAACTATGGCTACACCTTC. This translates into CASSYSDSNYGYTF.